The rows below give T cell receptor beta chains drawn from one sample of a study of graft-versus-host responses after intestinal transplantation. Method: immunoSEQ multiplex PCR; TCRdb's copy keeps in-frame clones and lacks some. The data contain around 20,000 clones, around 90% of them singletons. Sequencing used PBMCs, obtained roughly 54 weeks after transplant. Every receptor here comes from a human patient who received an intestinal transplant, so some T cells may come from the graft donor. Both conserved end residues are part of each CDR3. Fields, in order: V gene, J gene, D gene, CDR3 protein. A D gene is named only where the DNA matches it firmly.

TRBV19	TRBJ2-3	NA	CASSIPIPPLPYTQYF
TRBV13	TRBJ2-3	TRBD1	CASSSSDRGLIDTQYF
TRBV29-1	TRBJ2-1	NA	CSVEDARGLYNEQFF
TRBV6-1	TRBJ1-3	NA	CASTLGNTIYF
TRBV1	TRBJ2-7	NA	CTSSPIPRRGPLSYEQYF
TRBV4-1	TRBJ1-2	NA	CASSQEGGFFGYTF
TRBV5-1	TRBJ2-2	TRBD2	CASRLAGANTGELFF
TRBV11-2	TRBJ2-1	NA	CASSLWSSRNEQFF
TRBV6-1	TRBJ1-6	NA	CASSEALRGDSYNSPLHF
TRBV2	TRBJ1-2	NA	CASLRYGYTF
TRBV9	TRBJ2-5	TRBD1	CASSVDTGGSQETQYF
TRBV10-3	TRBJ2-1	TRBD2	CAISDMREGQFF
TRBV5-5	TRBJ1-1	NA	CARRRGVVPTTNTEAFF
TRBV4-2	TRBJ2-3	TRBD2	CASSQEEASGPSTDTQYF
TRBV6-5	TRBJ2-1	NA	CASSDINEQFF
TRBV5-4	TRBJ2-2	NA	CASSQTLGDPGELFF
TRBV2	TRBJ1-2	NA	CASSQEVLNYGYTF
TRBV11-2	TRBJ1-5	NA	CASSQGRSFLNQPQHF
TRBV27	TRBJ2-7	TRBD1	CASSYTGTGQHEQYF
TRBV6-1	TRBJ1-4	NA	CASSEGATNEKLFF
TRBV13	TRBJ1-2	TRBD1	CASSLGGGAFSATF
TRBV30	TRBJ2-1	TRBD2	CAWKSIRMTSGRYNEQFF
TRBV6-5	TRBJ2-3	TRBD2	CASSLGTMGTDTQYF
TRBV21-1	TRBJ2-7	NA	CASSKELQGYEQYF
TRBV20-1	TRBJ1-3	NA	CSANLESIYF
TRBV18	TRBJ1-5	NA	CASSPGGGVGQPQHF
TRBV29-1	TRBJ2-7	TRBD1	CSGRWGRGPAYEQYF